This TCR beta chain was obtained from a study of T cell repertoires in cytomegalovirus infection. The sample holds many counts of this clonotype. The CDR3 contains 17 residues. The germline CDR1 and CDR2 sequences are MDHEN and SYDVKM. V shed 5 bases and J shed 0 bases, with 14 bases lying between them. Using its own MiXCR run on the reads, TCRdb lists one record per CDR3 protein. The sample carries roughly 240,000 distinct CDR3 sequences, about 5.9% recorded once. This TCR was recovered from a human donor in good health (CMV status not recorded). Some clones in this sample may be carry-over from other donors' samples. Sequencing was carried out using PBMCs. V usage is TRBV28 and J usage is TRBJ1-6; no firm D call. CDR3 DNA: TGTGCCAGCAGTAGGGTCGACTGGCGCTCCTATAATTCACCCCTCCACTTT. Its protein is CASSRVDWRSYNSPLHF.